These T cell receptor beta chains were read from a single sample in a study of a mutant IDH1 vaccine in newly diagnosed glioma. The table came from immunoSEQ multiplex PCR; TCRdb's copy has only in-frame clones and leaves some out. The sample lists roughly 32,000 clones, 80% occurring once. The sample consisted of peripheral blood mononuclear cells (PBMCs), taken from a glioma patient treated with radiotherapy, temozolomide or both. The receptor source for this set is a man aged 45-65 years with glioma. Some clones in this sample may be carry-over from other donors' samples. Both conserved end residues are part of each CDR3.

v_call cdr3_aa
TRBV6-1 CASSGRQGARGYTF
TRBV6-5 CASSRPGQGNTEAFF
TRBV4-1 CASSQDESVFNQPQHF
TRBV7-9 CASSPNNDYGYTF
TRBV28 CASSSSREGNQPQHF
TRBV4-1 CASSTQGTEQFF
TRBV15 CATSREGSGDEQYF
TRBV19 CASSRTSVQYQETQYF
TRBV5-1 CASSSGETTNTEAFF
TRBV7-3 CASSLTQSNSPLHF
TRBV19 CASSIGRGQKEQYF
TRBV7-9 CASSSRLAGVTGTGELFF
TRBV21-1 CASSRWTENTEAFF
TRBV29-1 CSVWGAGGTEAFF
TRBV7-9 CAVYGINIQYF